This TCR beta chain was recorded in a study of Graves' ophthalmopathy and Graves' hyperthyroidism. General observations from the study: The study's model predicted ophthalmopathy progression at 70.59% sensitivity and 72% to 75% specificity.

For repertoire sequencing, the TCR beta CDR3 regions were amplified from RNA transcripts. Second-round multiplex PCR came after first-round RT-PCR with HTBI primers. MiXCR, run by TCRdb on the multiplex PCR reads, gives a single entry per CDR3 protein. The repertoire holds about 660,000 distinct CDR3 sequences, with 35% to 45% as singletons. This clonotype occurred many times. Its antigen is not known. V gave up 6 bases and J gave up 0 bases; unmatched junction bases: 10. CDR1 is LNHDA, CDR2 SQIVND, per germline (reference sequence). The CDR3 has 18 residues. The genes are TRBV19 and TRBJ2-6; 8 nucleotides match TRBD1. This sequence originates from an adult man with Graves' ophthalmopathy. Source material: peripheral blood. The CDR3 loop is CASRGLGQGFSGANVLTF. CDR3 DNA sequence: TGTGCCAGTAGGGGTTTAGGACAGGGTTTCTCTGGGGCCAACGTCCTGACTTTC.